Listed below are T cell receptor beta chains from one sample, sequenced in a study of long-term antiretroviral therapy in people with HIV. TCRdb's copy holds only in-frame clones and misses some; the assay was immunoSEQ multiplex PCR. The repertoire holds around 7,000 clones, with about 76% as singletons. Sequencing used unsorted PBMCs, obtained around eleven months before starting antiretroviral therapy. The receptors were gathered from a man in his forties with HIV. Both conserved end residues are part of each CDR3. A D gene is named only where the DNA matches it firmly. Size is omitted from some rows. Given values are once, few, many or a class for expanded clones.

abundance: NA
j_gene: TRBJ2-7
v_gene: TRBV19
d_gene: TRBD1
CDR3aa: CASSGTGTYEQYF
CDR3nt: TGTGCCAGCTCCGGGACAGGGACCTACGAGCAGTACTTC

abundance: few
j_gene: TRBJ1-2
v_gene: TRBV15
d_gene: NA
CDR3aa: CATSRDLASNYGYTF
CDR3nt: TGTGCCACCAGCAGAGATCTTGCCAGTAACTATGGCTACACCTTC

abundance: NA
j_gene: TRBJ2-7
v_gene: TRBV9
d_gene: TRBD1
CDR3aa: CASSVEGQPDEQYF
CDR3nt: TGTGCCAGCAGCGTAGAGGGACAGCCAGACGAGCAGTACTTC

abundance: NA
j_gene: TRBJ1-6
v_gene: TRBV10-2
d_gene: TRBD1
CDR3aa: CASLGQGASYNSPLHF
CDR3nt: TGCGCCAGCCTGGGACAGGGGGCCTCCTATAATTCACCCCTCCACTTT

abundance: NA
j_gene: TRBJ2-2
v_gene: TRBV7-3
d_gene: NA
CDR3aa: CASSPYGTTNTGELFF
CDR3nt: TGTGCCAGCAGCCCTTATGGGACAACGAACACCGGGGAGCTGTTTTTT

abundance: NA
j_gene: TRBJ1-1
v_gene: TRBV5-1
d_gene: NA
CDR3aa: CASSPGYSGDTEAFF
CDR3nt: TGCGCCAGCAGCCCCGGGTACTCCGGAGACACTGAAGCTTTCTTT

abundance: NA
j_gene: TRBJ1-2
v_gene: TRBV19
d_gene: TRBD1
CDR3aa: CASSIDLTGGTSGYTF
CDR3nt: TGTGCCAGTAGTATAGATCTAACAGGGGGAACGAGTGGCTACACCTTC

abundance: once
j_gene: TRBJ1-1
v_gene: TRBV5-1
d_gene: NA
CDR3aa: CASSLGGGSAFF
CDR3nt: TGCGCCAGCAGCTTGGGGGGCGGGTCAGCTTTCTTT

abundance: NA
j_gene: TRBJ2-3
v_gene: TRBV18
d_gene: TRBD2
CDR3aa: CASSVRGTDTQYF
CDR3nt: TGTGCCAGCTCAGTGCGGGGGACAGATACGCAGTATTTT

abundance: once
j_gene: TRBJ2-1
v_gene: TRBV18
d_gene: NA
CDR3aa: CASSPDSTDEQFF
CDR3nt: TGTGCCAGCTCACCAGACAGCACGGATGAGCAGTTCTTC

abundance: NA
j_gene: TRBJ1-2
v_gene: TRBV7-8
d_gene: NA
CDR3aa: CASSLATEYGYTF
CDR3nt: TGTGCCAGCAGCTTAGCGACAGAGTATGGCTACACCTTC

abundance: once
j_gene: TRBJ2-5
v_gene: TRBV5-1
d_gene: TRBD1
CDR3aa: CASSLGDSFQETQYF
CDR3nt: TGCGCCAGCAGCTTGGGGGACAGCTTCCAAGAGACCCAGTACTTC

abundance: NA
j_gene: TRBJ1-6
v_gene: TRBV27
d_gene: NA
CDR3aa: CASSLRQGSYNSPLHF
CDR3nt: TGTGCCAGCAGTCTCCGGCAGGGCTCCTATAATTCACCCCTCCACTTT

abundance: few
j_gene: TRBJ2-1
v_gene: TRBV9
d_gene: TRBD2
CDR3aa: CASSAFGGVDEQFF
CDR3nt: TGTGCCAGCAGCGCCTTTGGGGGGGTGGATGAGCAGTTCTTC

abundance: NA
j_gene: TRBJ1-1
v_gene: TRBV18
d_gene: NA
CDR3aa: CASSRGASEAFF
CDR3nt: TGTGCCAGCTCACGGGGGGCGAGTGAAGCTTTCTTT

abundance: NA
j_gene: TRBJ1-4
v_gene: TRBV6-1
d_gene: TRBD1
CDR3aa: CASTTGTGGASLFF
CDR3nt: TGTGCCAGCACTACAGGGACAGGGGGCGCATCACTGTTTTTT

abundance: NA
j_gene: TRBJ2-7
v_gene: TRBV7-9
d_gene: NA
CDR3aa: CASSLFPSYEQYF
CDR3nt: TGTGCCAGCAGCTTGTTCCCTTCCTACGAGCAGTACTTC

abundance: NA
j_gene: TRBJ1-2
v_gene: TRBV27
d_gene: NA
CDR3aa: CASSLSQNYGYTF
CDR3nt: TGTGCCAGCAGTTTATCCCAGAACTATGGCTACACCTTC

abundance: NA
j_gene: TRBJ2-1
v_gene: TRBV6-5
d_gene: NA
CDR3aa: CASSYRQAYNEQFF
CDR3nt: TGTGCCAGCAGTTATCGTCAGGCCTACAATGAGCAGTTCTTC

abundance: few
j_gene: TRBJ1-2
v_gene: TRBV9
d_gene: TRBD1
CDR3aa: CASSVGDKGQLYGYTF
CDR3nt: TGTGCCAGCAGCGTAGGGGATAAGGGACAGCTCTATGGCTACACCTTC

abundance: NA
j_gene: TRBJ1-2
v_gene: TRBV5-8
d_gene: NA
CDR3aa: CASSLSGVNYGYTF
CDR3nt: TGTGCCAGCAGCTTGTCAGGGGTTAACTATGGCTACACCTTC

abundance: few
j_gene: TRBJ1-1
v_gene: TRBV7-6
d_gene: TRBD1
CDR3aa: CASSSRTGSPTEAFF
CDR3nt: TGTGCCAGCAGCTCTCGGACAGGATCTCCCACTGAAGCTTTCTTT

abundance: NA
j_gene: TRBJ1-1
v_gene: TRBV7-9
d_gene: NA
CDR3aa: CASSPLVPEAFF
CDR3nt: TGTGCCAGCAGCCCCCTCGTCCCTGAAGCTTTCTTT

abundance: NA
j_gene: TRBJ2-1
v_gene: TRBV19
d_gene: TRBD2
CDR3aa: CASSILGGGNNEQFF
CDR3nt: TGTGCCAGTAGTATTTTGGGGGGGGGAAACAATGAGCAGTTCTTC

abundance: NA
j_gene: TRBJ2-2
v_gene: TRBV9
d_gene: TRBD2
CDR3aa: CASSLRSGGAWTGELFF
CDR3nt: TGTGCCAGCAGCCTCCGGAGCGGGGGGGCCTGGACCGGGGAGCTGTTTTTT

abundance: NA
j_gene: TRBJ1-4
v_gene: TRBV15
d_gene: NA
CDR3aa: CATSPGATTTNEKLFF
CDR3nt: TGTGCCACCAGCCCCGGGGCCACCACTACTAATGAAAAACTGTTTTTT

abundance: NA
j_gene: TRBJ2-7
v_gene: TRBV6-4
d_gene: NA
CDR3aa: CASRYWTKLYEQYF
CDR3nt: TGTGCCAGCAGATATTGGACTAAGTTGTACGAGCAGTACTTC

abundance: NA
j_gene: TRBJ2-2
v_gene: TRBV10-2
d_gene: NA
CDR3aa: CASSPLALTTGELFF
CDR3nt: TGCGCCAGCAGTCCCCTAGCGCTTACCACCGGGGAGCTGTTTTTT

abundance: NA
j_gene: TRBJ2-7
v_gene: TRBV10-3
d_gene: NA
CDR3aa: CAISEGGQYF
CDR3nt: TGTGCCATCAGTGAGGGGGGGCAGTACTTC

abundance: once
j_gene: TRBJ2-7
v_gene: TRBV7-2
d_gene: NA
CDR3aa: CASSLVAVSYEQYF
CDR3nt: TGTGCCAGCAGCTTAGTAGCGGTCTCCTACGAGCAGTACTTC

abundance: NA
j_gene: TRBJ1-4
v_gene: TRBV5-1
d_gene: NA
CDR3aa: CASSLNWGTNEKLFF
CDR3nt: TGCGCCAGCAGCTTGAACTGGGGGACTAATGAAAAACTGTTTTTT

abundance: NA
j_gene: TRBJ2-7
v_gene: TRBV1
d_gene: NA
CDR3aa: CTSRKWDCSYEQYF
CDR3nt: TGCACCAGCAGAAAATGGGACTGTTCCTACGAGCAGTACTTC

abundance: NA
j_gene: TRBJ2-1
v_gene: TRBV29-1
d_gene: TRBD1
CDR3aa: CSVEDRDRSYNEQFF
CDR3nt: TGCAGCGTTGAAGATAGGGACAGGTCCTACAATGAGCAGTTCTTC

abundance: few
j_gene: TRBJ2-7
v_gene: TRBV28
d_gene: NA
CDR3aa: CASSLGAGEQYF
CDR3nt: TGTGCCAGCAGTTTGGGGGCCGGTGAGCAGTACTTC

abundance: NA
j_gene: TRBJ2-3
v_gene: TRBV10-2
d_gene: NA
CDR3aa: CASSESFGQTSTDTQYF
CDR3nt: TGCGCCAGCAGTGAGTCCTTTGGACAGACTAGCACAGATACGCAGTATTTT

abundance: NA
j_gene: TRBJ1-1
v_gene: TRBV18
d_gene: NA
CDR3aa: CASSPLLLTEAFF
CDR3nt: TGTGCCAGCTCACCTCTCCTGCTCACTGAAGCTTTCTTT

abundance: once
j_gene: TRBJ2-1
v_gene: TRBV14
d_gene: TRBD2
CDR3aa: CASSPSGGAVFF
CDR3nt: TGTGCCAGCAGCCCTAGCGGGGGGGCCGTGTTCTTC

abundance: NA
j_gene: TRBJ2-7
v_gene: TRBV5-4
d_gene: TRBD1
CDR3aa: CASSTDRGYEQYF
CDR3nt: TGTGCCAGCAGCACTGACAGGGGCTACGAGCAGTACTTC

abundance: NA
j_gene: TRBJ2-2
v_gene: TRBV5-4
d_gene: NA
CDR3aa: CASSLPQGPTGELFF
CDR3nt: TGTGCCAGCAGCTTGCCGCAGGGCCCCACCGGGGAGCTGTTTTTT

abundance: NA
j_gene: TRBJ2-6
v_gene: TRBV7-9
d_gene: NA
CDR3aa: CASSGGSGANVLTF
CDR3nt: TGTGCCAGCAGCGGGGGATCTGGGGCCAACGTCCTGACTTTC

abundance: NA
j_gene: TRBJ2-3
v_gene: TRBV4-3
d_gene: NA
CDR3aa: CASSQDGETDTQYF
CDR3nt: TGCGCCAGCAGCCAAGATGGGGAGACAGATACGCAGTATTTT

abundance: NA
j_gene: TRBJ1-2
v_gene: TRBV15
d_gene: TRBD1
CDR3aa: CATSSSGTDFGYTF
CDR3nt: TGTGCCACCAGCAGTTCCGGGACAGATTTTGGCTACACCTTC

abundance: NA
j_gene: TRBJ2-3
v_gene: TRBV6-1
d_gene: TRBD2
CDR3aa: CASSAQSGADTQYF
CDR3nt: TGTGCCAGCAGTGCACAGAGCGGGGCAGATACGCAGTATTTT

abundance: NA
j_gene: TRBJ1-5
v_gene: TRBV7-9
d_gene: NA
CDR3aa: CASSGPNEGLVQPQHF
CDR3nt: TGTGCCAGCAGCGGACCCAATGAGGGGCTAGTTCAGCCCCAGCATTTT

abundance: NA
j_gene: TRBJ2-1
v_gene: TRBV9
d_gene: NA
CDR3aa: CASSAAGQTYNEQFF
CDR3nt: TGTGCCAGCAGCGCCGCGGGACAGACGTACAATGAGCAGTTCTTC

abundance: NA
j_gene: TRBJ2-6
v_gene: TRBV5-6
d_gene: NA
CDR3aa: CASRPTGSGANVLTF
CDR3nt: TGTGCCAGCAGACCAACGGGCTCTGGGGCCAACGTCCTGACTTTC

abundance: NA
j_gene: TRBJ2-7
v_gene: TRBV11-1
d_gene: NA
CDR3aa: CASSLAAGSEQYF
CDR3nt: TGTGCCAGCAGCTTAGCGGCCGGGAGTGAGCAGTACTTC

abundance: NA
j_gene: TRBJ2-7
v_gene: TRBV29-1
d_gene: TRBD1
CDR3aa: CSVAGPGQGGGEQYF
CDR3nt: TGCAGCGTTGCCGGACCGGGACAGGGGGGAGGCGAGCAGTACTTC

abundance: NA
j_gene: TRBJ1-1
v_gene: TRBV5-8
d_gene: TRBD1
CDR3aa: CASSPRDRGGTEAFF
CDR3nt: TGTGCCAGCAGCCCCCGGGACAGGGGAGGTACTGAAGCTTTCTTT

abundance: NA
j_gene: TRBJ1-2
v_gene: TRBV4-3
d_gene: NA
CDR3aa: CASSQDRAGYGYTF
CDR3nt: TGCGCCAGCAGCCAAGATCGGGCAGGCTATGGCTACACCTTC

abundance: few
j_gene: TRBJ1-1
v_gene: TRBV5-4
d_gene: NA
CDR3aa: CASSSQGTEAFF
CDR3nt: TGTGCCAGCAGCTCCCAGGGGACCGAAGCTTTCTTT

abundance: NA
j_gene: TRBJ2-7
v_gene: TRBV28
d_gene: TRBD1
CDR3aa: CASSLQGAYEQYF
CDR3nt: TGTGCCAGCAGTTTGCAGGGGGCCTACGAGCAGTACTTC

abundance: NA
j_gene: TRBJ1-1
v_gene: TRBV12-5
d_gene: TRBD1
CDR3aa: CASGHGTANTEAFF
CDR3nt: TGTGCTAGTGGCCATGGGACAGCGAACACTGAAGCTTTCTTT

abundance: NA
j_gene: TRBJ1-2
v_gene: TRBV6-1
d_gene: NA
CDR3aa: CASSEMDSYGYTF
CDR3nt: TGTGCCAGCAGTGAAATGGACAGCTATGGCTACACCTTC

abundance: NA
j_gene: TRBJ2-2
v_gene: TRBV9
d_gene: NA
CDR3aa: CASSSQNTGELFF
CDR3nt: TGTGCCAGCAGCTCACAGAACACCGGGGAGCTGTTTTTT